This T cell receptor beta chain was identified during a study of vaccination effects on CD4 cells after COVID-19 (dated by TCRdb to the early 2020s). About the full investigation: Two doses of either the BNT162b2 or the mRNA-1273 mRNA SARS-CoV-2 vaccine were administered to participants. The Oncomine TCR Beta short-read assay on an Illumina iSeq 100 was used to sequence cultures from other donors in the study. The study compared SARS-CoV-2 spike-specific CD4+ TCR repertoires before and after mRNA vaccination in COVID-19 convalescent patients and infection-naive vaccine recipients. A total of 10 COVID-19 convalescent patients and a handful of SARS-CoV-2-naive healthy vaccine recipients were included in the full study.

Preparation of the library involved the immunoSEQ multiplex PCR assay. DNA from the CD4+ T cells that had been cultured and isolated underwent TCR beta CDR3 sequencing. The authors processed their data as follows. Non-productive TCR sequences were removed and reads were trimmed to the CDR3 region, keeping CDR3s of at least 7 amino acids. The MANAFEST web app was used to pick out antigen-specific clonotypes by comparing their expansion in peptide wells with that in reference cultures. Positive clones required FDR<0.05 expansion versus reference and all other wells, odds ratio above 5, and frequency above 0.1% in two replicate wells. Clonotypes significantly expanded in SARS-CoV-2 spike wells and in at least one common cold coronavirus spike condition were defined as cross-reactive. CDR3 similarity was assessed by Levenshtein distance with the stringdist R package, and unrooted trees were built with ape in R 3.6.1. The clones in this table, taken by TCRdb from immuneACCESS, are in-frame only. Not every clone is retained; where verified, under half of the shortfall comes from an unresolved V gene, and the cause of the rest is unknown. The DNA gave D and trimming, while V, J and clone size come from that table. The table for this sample lists roughly 50,000 clones; 75% to 85% of them were counted only once. Together, the top ten hold around 5.5% of the sample.

The paper as a whole reports these results and caveats: Marked clonal contraction was observed in both infection-induced and vaccine-induced clones at late post-vaccination timepoints, consistent with waning T cell responses. The study was limited by a small number of convalescent patients and lacked early post-infection timepoints. Among healthy vaccine recipients, nearly all vaccine-induced clones were SARS-CoV-2 mono-reactive, and just 1 of 255 was cross-reactive with common cold coronaviruses.

To identify antigen-specific CD4+ T cell clonotypes by their expansion, the ViraFEST assay first stimulated PBMC with viral peptide pools and then applied TCR sequencing. After around ten days of culture, CD4+ T cells were isolated with the EasySep CD4+ T cell isolation kit. Negative nucleocapsid antibody results before and after vaccination confirmed that the healthy vaccine recipients had no prior SARS-CoV-2 infection. Each well held more than 1.5 million PBMC cultured in IMDM containing 5% human AB serum, roughly 10 IU/ml IL-2 and gentamicin, along with around 11 ug/ml peptides. Half of the culture medium was replaced with fresh IL-2-containing medium on days 3 and 7. Unless noted otherwise, every peptide stimulation condition was cultured in triplicate wells. Using Ficoll-Paque Plus gradient centrifugation, PBMC were separated from whole blood and then either used fresh or cryopreserved at -140C. The overlapping peptide pools covered the spike proteins of SARS-CoV-2 and of the common cold coronaviruses HCoV-NL63, HCoV-OC43 and HCoV-229E. The QIAamp micro DNA kit was used to extract genomic DNA from the cultured CD4+ T cells.

V drops 2 bases and J drops 4 bases, leaving 11 bases in between. Looking up the germline V gene yields CDR1 KGHSH and CDR2 LQKENI. From its cysteine to its phenylalanine, the CDR3 spans 15 amino acids. Only CDR3 DNA is held: 45 bases, read in frame from base 1. In regard to this clone: Which antigen it targets is not known. It has no much larger one-base neighbor in the sample; base qualities were not kept.

The sample was CD4+ T cells from PBMCs cultured with HCoV-OC43 spike peptides, taken before COVID-19 vaccination. In the paper's terms, the cell subset or site label means: HCoV-OC43 spike overlapping peptide pool stimulation. The rearranged chain carries TRBV18 and TRBJ1-4, with TRBD1 perhaps the D gene, on 6 matching bases. The TCR originated in a human donor who received a COVID-19 vaccine. CDR3 loop: CASSPSRGLNEKLFF. The DNA sequence follows: TGTGCCAGCTCACCAAGCAGGGGTCTTAATGAAAAACTGTTTTTT.